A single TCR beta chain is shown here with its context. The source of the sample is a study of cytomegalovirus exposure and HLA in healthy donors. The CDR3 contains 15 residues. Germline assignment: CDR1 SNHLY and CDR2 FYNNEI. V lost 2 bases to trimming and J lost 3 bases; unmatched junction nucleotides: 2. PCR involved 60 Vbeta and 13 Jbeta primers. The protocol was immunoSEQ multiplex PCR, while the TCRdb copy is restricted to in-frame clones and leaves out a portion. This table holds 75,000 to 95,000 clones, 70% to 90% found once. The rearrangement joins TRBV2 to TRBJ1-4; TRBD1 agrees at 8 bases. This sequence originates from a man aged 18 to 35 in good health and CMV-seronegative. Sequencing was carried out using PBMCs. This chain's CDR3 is CASSEFRGPNEKLFF. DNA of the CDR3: TGTGCCAGCAGTGAATTCAGGGGGCCTAATGAAAAACTGTTTTTT.